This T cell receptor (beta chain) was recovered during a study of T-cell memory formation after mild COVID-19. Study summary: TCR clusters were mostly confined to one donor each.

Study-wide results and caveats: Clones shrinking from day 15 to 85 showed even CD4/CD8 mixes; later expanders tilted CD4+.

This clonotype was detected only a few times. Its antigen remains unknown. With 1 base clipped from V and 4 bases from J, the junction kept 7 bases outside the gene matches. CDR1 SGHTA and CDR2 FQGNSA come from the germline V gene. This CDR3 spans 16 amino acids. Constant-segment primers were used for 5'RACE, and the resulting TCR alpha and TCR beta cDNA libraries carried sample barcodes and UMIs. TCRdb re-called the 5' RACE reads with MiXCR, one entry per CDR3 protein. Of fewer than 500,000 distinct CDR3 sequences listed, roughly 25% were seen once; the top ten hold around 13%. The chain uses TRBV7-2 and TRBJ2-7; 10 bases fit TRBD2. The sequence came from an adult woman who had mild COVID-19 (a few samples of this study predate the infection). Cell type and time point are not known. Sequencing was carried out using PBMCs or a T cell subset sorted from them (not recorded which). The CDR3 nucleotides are TGTGCCAGCAGCTTAGATGTGGCTAGCGGGAGATACGAGCAGTACTTC. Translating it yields CASSLDVASGRYEQYF.